This T cell receptor beta chain was sequenced in a study of post-analysis software for immune sequencing data. Unique molecular identifiers tagged the TCR beta cDNA libraries. TCRdb passed the PCR reads through MiXCR, listing each CDR3 protein once. The sample has 800,000 to 950,000 distinct CDR3 sequences, roughly 50% seen once. The specimen was blood. The receptor was derived from a girl between 5 and 17 years old with multiple sclerosis.

The CDR3 DNA follows: TGCAGTGCTGGGGTAGCGGGGGCCAACGTCCTGACTTTC. Protein product: CSAGVAGANVLTF. The chain combines TRBV20-1 with TRBJ2-6; the D gene is possibly TRBD2 (5 bases). The V end lost 5 bases, the J end lost 4 bases, and 9 bases lay between the germline ends. The CDR3 has 13 residues. Per germline, CDR1 DFQATT and CDR2 SNEGSKA (reference sequence).